This T cell receptor beta chain is drawn from a study of T cell responses to AZD1222 COVID-19 vaccine. Findings and caveats of the study: At baseline, just a handful of AZD1222 recipients tested seropositive. The sample set comprised mostly white British donors with more females, and clonal diversity was possibly underestimated. Spike-specific TCR breadth and depth grew following two AZD1222 doses. Regions 160-218 and 743-854 dominated among vaccine-associated CD4 TCRs spanning spike.

CDR3 length equals 14 residues. V lost 8 bases and J lost 6; bases outside the gene matches: 9. The germline V gene encodes CDR1 KGHSH and CDR2 LQKENI. As to this clone: Its antigen is undetermined.

Only in-frame clones appear in the TCRdb table, and some are missing; sequencing was by immunoSEQ multiplex PCR. The profile covers over 100,000 clones, with approximately 91% appearing a single time and 2.4% taken by the ten largest. J is TRBJ2-7 and V is TRBV18; 11 positions agree with TRBD2. This TCR derives from an adult in good health. The material sequenced was peripheral blood, taken on day 0 of AZD1222 vaccination. The CDR3 DNA follows: TGTGCCAGCGCCTTTAGCGGGAGGGCCCTCGAGCAGTACTTC. It is translated as CASAFSGRALEQYF.